This T cell receptor beta chain was sequenced for a study of control samples from healthy donors and cancer patients. The CDR3 totals 12 residues. Germline-derived CDR1 and CDR2 are KGHSH and LQKENI. V lost 3 bases, J lost 11 bases, and 8 bases lay in between. This clone was recorded only once. The method was immunoSEQ multiplex PCR; TCRdb's version includes in-frame clones alone and lacks a portion of them. Of fewer than 130,000 clones listed, roughly 90% are singletons. Sequencing input: PBMCs. The chain has TRBV18 and TRBJ1-6, with D uncertain. This clonotype was obtained from an older woman with lung cancer. Here the CDR3 DNA reads TGTGCCAGCTCACCCGGGGATGCACCCCTCCACTTT. It yields the protein CASSPGDAPLHF.